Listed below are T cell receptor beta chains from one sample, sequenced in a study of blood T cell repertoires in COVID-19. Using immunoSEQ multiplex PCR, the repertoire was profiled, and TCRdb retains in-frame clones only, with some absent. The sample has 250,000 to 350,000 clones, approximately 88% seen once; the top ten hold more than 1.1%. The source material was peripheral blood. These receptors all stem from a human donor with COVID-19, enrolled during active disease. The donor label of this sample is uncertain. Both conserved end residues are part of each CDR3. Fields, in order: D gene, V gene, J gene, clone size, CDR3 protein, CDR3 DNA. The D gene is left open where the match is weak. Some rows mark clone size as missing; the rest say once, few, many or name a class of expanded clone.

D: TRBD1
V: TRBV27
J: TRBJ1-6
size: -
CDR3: CASSLSNQGAGNSPLHF
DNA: TGTGCCAGCAGTTTATCGAATCAGGGGGCGGGTAATTCACCCCTCCACTTT

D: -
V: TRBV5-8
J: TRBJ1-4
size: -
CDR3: CASSLGAATNEKLFF
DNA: TGTGCCAGCAGCTTGGGAGCGGCAACTAATGAAAAACTGTTTTTT

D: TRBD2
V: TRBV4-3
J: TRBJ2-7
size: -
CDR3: CASSQEGGTSGVKQYF
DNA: TGCGCCAGCAGCCAAGAAGGAGGGACTAGCGGGGTTAAGCAGTACTTC

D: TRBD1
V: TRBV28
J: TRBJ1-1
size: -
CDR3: CASTLTGGFTEAFF
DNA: TGTGCCAGCACCTTAACAGGGGGGTTCACTGAAGCTTTCTTT

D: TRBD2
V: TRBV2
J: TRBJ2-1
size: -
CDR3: CASSRLAEVNEQFF
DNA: TGTGCCAGCAGTCGACTAGCGGAGGTTAATGAGCAGTTCTTC

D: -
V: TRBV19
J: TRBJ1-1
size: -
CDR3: CASSIGGGNTEAFF
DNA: TGTGCCAGTAGTATTGGCGGGGGGAACACTGAAGCTTTCTTT

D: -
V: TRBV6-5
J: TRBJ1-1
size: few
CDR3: CASSYGGSQAFF
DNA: TGTGCCAGCAGTTACGGAGGCAGCCAGGCTTTCTTT

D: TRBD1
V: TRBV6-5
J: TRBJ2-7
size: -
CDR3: CASSWTGTVSYEQYF
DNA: TGTGCCAGCAGTTGGACCGGGACAGTTAGCTACGAGCAGTACTTC

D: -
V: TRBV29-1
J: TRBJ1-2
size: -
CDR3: CSVDPGLIYGYTF
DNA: TGCAGCGTTGATCCAGGGTTGATCTATGGCTACACCTTC

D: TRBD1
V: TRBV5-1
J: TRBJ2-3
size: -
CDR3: CASSLQGASTDTQYF
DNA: TGCGCCAGCAGCTTACAGGGGGCAAGCACAGATACGCAGTATTTT

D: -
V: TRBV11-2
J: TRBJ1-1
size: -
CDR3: CASSLVFQNTEAFF
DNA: TGTGCCAGCAGCTTAGTGTTCCAGAACACTGAAGCTTTCTTT

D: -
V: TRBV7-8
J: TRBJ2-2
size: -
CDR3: CASSPRVQGGTGELFF
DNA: TGTGCCAGCAGCCCCAGAGTGCAGGGTGGCACCGGGGAGCTGTTTTTT

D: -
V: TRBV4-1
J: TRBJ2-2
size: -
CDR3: CASALRGWTGELFF
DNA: TGCGCCAGCGCACTCCGAGGGTGGACCGGGGAGCTGTTTTTT

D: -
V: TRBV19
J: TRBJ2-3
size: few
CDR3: CASKEWGTDTQYF
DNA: TGTGCCAGTAAGGAGTGGGGCACAGATACGCAGTATTTT

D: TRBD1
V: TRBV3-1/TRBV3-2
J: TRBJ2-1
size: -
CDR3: CASSWTGYNEQFF
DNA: TGTGCCAGCAGCTGGACAGGCTACAATGAGCAGTTCTTC

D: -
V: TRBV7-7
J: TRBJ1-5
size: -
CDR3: CASSLDGNQPQHF
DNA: TGTGCTAGCAGCTTAGACGGGAATCAGCCCCAGCATTTT

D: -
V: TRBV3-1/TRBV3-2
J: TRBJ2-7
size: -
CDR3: CASSQDRERTRFF
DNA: TGTGCCAGCAGCCAAGATAGGGAGCGAACGCGATTCTTC

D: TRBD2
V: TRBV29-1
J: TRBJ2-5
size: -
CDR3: CSLGASGSGETQYF
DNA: TGCAGCCTTGGGGCTAGCGGGAGCGGGGAGACCCAGTACTTC

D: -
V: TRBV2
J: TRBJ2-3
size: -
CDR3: CASSEFRARGTDTQYF
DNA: TGTGCCAGCAGTGAATTCAGGGCGCGGGGTACAGATACGCAGTATTTT

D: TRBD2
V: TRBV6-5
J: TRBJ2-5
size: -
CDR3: CASSSRLAEGQETQYF
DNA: TGTGCCAGCAGTTCGCGACTAGCGGAGGGCCAAGAGACCCAGTACTTC

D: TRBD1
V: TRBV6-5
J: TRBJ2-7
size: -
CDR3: CASRTGAQPYEQYF
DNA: TGTGCCAGCAGGACAGGGGCACAACCCTACGAGCAGTACTTC

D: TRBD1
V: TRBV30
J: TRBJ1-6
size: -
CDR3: CAWSLSAGGFSSPLHF
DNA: TGTGCCTGGAGTCTATCCGCAGGGGGTTTTAGCTCACCCCTCCACTTT

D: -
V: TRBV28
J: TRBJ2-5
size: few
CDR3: CASSLLGPRETQYF
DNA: TGTGCCAGCAGTTTGCTGGGGCCACGAGAGACCCAGTACTTC

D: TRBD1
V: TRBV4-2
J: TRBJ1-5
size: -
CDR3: CASSQDPQGGGGNSNQPQHF
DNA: TGTGCCAGCAGCCAAGATCCCCAAGGGGGCGGAGGGAATAGCAATCAGCCCCAGCATTTT

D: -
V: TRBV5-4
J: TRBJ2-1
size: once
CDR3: CASSSRGMPHRQFF
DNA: TGTGCCAGCAGCTCAAGGGGCATGCCCCATCGGCAGTTCTTC

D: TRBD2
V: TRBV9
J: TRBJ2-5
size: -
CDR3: CASSSGTSGRTGETQYF
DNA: TGTGCCAGCAGCTCAGGGACTAGCGGACGGACGGGAGAGACCCAGTACTTC

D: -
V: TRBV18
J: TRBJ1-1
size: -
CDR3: CASSPQAGRTEAFF
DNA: TGTGCCAGCTCACCACAAGCAGGGCGCACTGAAGCTTTCTTT

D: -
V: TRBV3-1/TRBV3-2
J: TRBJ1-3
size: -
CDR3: CASSQPTGNGNTIYF
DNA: TGTGCCAGCAGCCAGCCCACAGGGAATGGAAACACCATATATTTT

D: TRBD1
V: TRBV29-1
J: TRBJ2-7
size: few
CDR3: CSAGTDGYEQYF
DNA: TGCAGCGCTGGGACAGATGGGTACGAGCAGTACTTC

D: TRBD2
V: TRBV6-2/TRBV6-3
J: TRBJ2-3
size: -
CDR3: CASSYWGRAGRQADTQYF
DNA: TGTGCCAGCAGTTACTGGGGAAGAGCGGGACGTCAGGCAGATACGCAGTATTTT

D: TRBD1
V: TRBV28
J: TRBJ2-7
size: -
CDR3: CASSQPGQGEYEQYF
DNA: TGTGCCAGCAGTCAACCGGGACAGGGGGAGTATGAGCAGTACTTC

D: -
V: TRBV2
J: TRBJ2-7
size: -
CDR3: CASTPGFEQYF
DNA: TGTGCCAGCACCCCTGGCTTCGAGCAGTACTTC

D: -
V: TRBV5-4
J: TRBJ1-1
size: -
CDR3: CASSPGRTEAFF
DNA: TGTGCCAGCAGCCCAGGAAGGACTGAAGCTTTCTTT

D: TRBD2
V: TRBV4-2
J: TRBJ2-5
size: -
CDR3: CASSLGTSAQETQYF
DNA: TGTGCCAGCAGCCTTGGGACTAGCGCCCAAGAGACCCAGTACTTC

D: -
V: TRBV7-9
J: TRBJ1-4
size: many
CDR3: CASHRPGDGGDEKLFF
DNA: TGTGCCAGCCACCGCCCCGGAGACGGGGGAGATGAAAAACTGTTTTTT

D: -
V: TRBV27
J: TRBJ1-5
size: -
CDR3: CASSLGRSNQPQHF
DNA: TGTGCCAGCAGTCTAGGTCGCAGCAATCAGCCCCAGCATTTT

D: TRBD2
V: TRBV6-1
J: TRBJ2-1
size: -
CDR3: CASSETSGRYNEQFF
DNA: TGTGCCAGCAGTGAAACTAGCGGGAGGTACAATGAGCAGTTCTTC

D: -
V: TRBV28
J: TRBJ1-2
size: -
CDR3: CASNGGVGYGYTF
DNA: TGTGCCAGCAACGGGGGAGTCGGCTATGGCTACACCTTC

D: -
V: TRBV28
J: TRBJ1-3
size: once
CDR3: CASSSTTGNTIYF
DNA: TGTGCCAGCAGTTCCACGACAGGAAACACCATATATTTT

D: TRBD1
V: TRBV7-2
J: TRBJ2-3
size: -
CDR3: CASSLPDREITDTQYF
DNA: TGTGCCAGCAGCTTACCGGACAGGGAAATCACAGATACGCAGTATTTT

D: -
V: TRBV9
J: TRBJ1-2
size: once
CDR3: CASSEPGVPRGYTF
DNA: TGTGCCAGCAGCGAGCCGGGAGTGCCTAGGGGCTACACCTTC

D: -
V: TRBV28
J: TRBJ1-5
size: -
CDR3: CASRPQGNGNQPQHF
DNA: TGTGCCAGTAGGCCTCAGGGGAATGGCAATCAGCCCCAGCATTTT

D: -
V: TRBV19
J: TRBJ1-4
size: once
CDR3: CASSIIRHATNEKLFF
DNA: TGTGCCAGTAGTATCATCAGACATGCAACTAATGAAAAACTGTTTTTT